The clone carrying this T cell receptor (beta chain) turned up a few times. The data were obtained in a study of chemoradiotherapy in HPV16-positive cancers. From germline, CDR1 is LGHNA and CDR2 YNFKEQ. The CDR3 runs 16 residues. The ends lost 4 bases at V and 4 bases at J; junction bases unmatched: 4. Libraries were prepared by immunoSEQ multiplex PCR; TCRdb keeps only in-frame clonotypes and omits some of them. The top ten clones hold about 10% of a sample with fewer than 9,500 clones, approximately 71% of them seen once. Over chemoradiotherapy, repertoires were sampled more than once. The chain combines TRBV4-2 with TRBJ2-3; 14 bases fit TRBD2. The sample was acquired from a patient who underwent chemoradiotherapy. The receptor was isolated from a human donor with HPV-associated anogenital cancer. The CDR3 DNA reads TGTGCCAGCAGCCCGACTAGCGGGGGGGCGGCAGATACGCAGTATTTT. Translation: CASSPTSGGAADTQYF.